This TCR beta chain was captured by sequencing in a study of human T cells and chemical hapten exposure. About the research overall: Mostly female patients had alopecia areata, totalis or universalis.

From the RACE reads, TCRdb called clonotypes with MiXCR, one entry per CDR3 protein. The table includes about 380,000 distinct CDR3 sequences, 4% to 5.5% detected once. In its sample, this clonotype was seen a few times. Time point of the sample: patch test 1, 2 weeks after DPC sensitization. The treatment was: therapeutic diphenylcyclopropenone sensitization with weekly scalp DPC. The CDR3 spans 15 residues. V was clipped by 3 bases and J by 5 bases; unmatched bases: 7. The source is a woman between 50 and 59 years old with alopecia areata. Some clones in this sample may be carry-over from other donors' samples. The sequencing used whole blood, collected in connection with sensitization to the hapten diphenylcyclopropenone (DPC). The chain carries TRBV12-3 or TRBV12-4 and TRBJ2-3, with 8 bases identical to TRBD2. The CDR3 coding sequence is TGTGCCAGCAGTTTGGGCGGGGGGTCCGGAGATACGCAGTATTTT. Its protein product is CASSLGGGSGDTQYF.